Presented here are 27 T cell receptor beta chains from one specimen sequenced in a study of CD8 T cells in Susac syndrome. The RNA input was about 0.45 to 1 ug, and it was reverse transcribed with random hexamers. TCRdb fed the immunoSEQ multiplex PCR reads into MiXCR, producing one record per CDR3 protein. The table records about 140,000 distinct CDR3 sequences, 94% of them present only once. Source material: CD8+ T cells from PBMCs. These receptors were collected from a human donor in good health.

The count of this clonotype is one. This chain connects TRBV3-1 to TRBJ2-3; no firm D call. The germline V gene encodes CDR1 LGHDT and CDR2 YNNKEL (reference sequence). V dropped 0 bases and J dropped 1 base, with 5 bases sitting between them. The CDR3 runs 14 residues. The CDR3 nucleotides read TGTGCCAGCAGCCAAGATCAGGGCACAGATACGCAGTATTTT. Translated, it gives CASSQDQGTDTQYF.

The V and J genes are TRBV7-6 and TRBJ2-7; TRBD1 might be the D (6 bases). The ends were cut back, 3 bases at V and 7 bases at J, with 10 bases in the middle. Germline V CDR1 and CDR2: SGHVS, FNYEAQ. This CDR3 has 12 amino acids. DNA for the CDR3: TGTGCCAGCAGCTTTACAGACAGGGAGCAGTACTTC. Amino acids: CASSFTDREQYF.

The rearrangement uses TRBV27 and TRBJ1-5; D is undetermined. V was cut by 5 bases and J by 0 bases, with 11 bases left in between. Germline V gene sequence: CDR1 MNHEY, CDR2 SMNVEV (reference sequence). There are 15 residues in the CDR3. Here the CDR3 reads CASSVGSYSNQPQHF. Here the CDR3 DNA reads TGTGCCAGCAGTGTGGGCAGTTATAGCAATCAGCCCCAGCATTTT.

Worth noting for this clonotype: Compared with germline, one end of the junction differs, possibly owing to a read error. The gene calls are TRBV27 and TRBJ2-1; D may be TRBD1 (6 bases). This CDR3 is built from 13 residues. CDR1 is MNHEY, CDR2 SMNVEV, per germline (reference sequence). The CDR3 coding sequence is TGTGCCAGCAGCTTATTCTACAGGGATCAGCAGTTCTTC. This encodes CASSLFYRDQQFF.

CDR3 loop: CSARVGYSYEQYF. Here the CDR3 DNA reads TGCAGTGCTAGAGTTGGGTACTCCTACGAGCAGTACTTC. The chain combines TRBV20-1 with TRBJ2-7, with unresolved D. Germline V gene lookup returns CDR1 DFQATT and CDR2 SNEGSKA (reference sequence). Trimming took 1 base from V and 0 from J, leaving 7 bases between them. CDR3 length: 13 residues.

The rearrangement uses TRBV4-3 and TRBJ2-7, with 8 bases fitting TRBD2. The trim removed 1 base at V and 4 bases at J, leaving 3 bases unmatched. The germline CDR1 and CDR2 sequences are LGHNA and YSLEER. The CDR3 covers 14 residues. CDR3 coding DNA: TGCGCCAGCAGCCAAGGTCCTAGCGGGTACGAGCAGTACTTC. Amino acids: CASSQGPSGYEQYF.

This clonotype occurred once. The V call is TRBV27, the J call TRBJ2-7, with D perhaps TRBD2 (5 bases). Trimming removed 6 bases at V and 0 bases at J, with 9 bases between. Looked up from germline, CDR1 is MNHEY and CDR2 is SMNVEV (reference sequence). This CDR3 contains 13 residues. The CDR3 region has the DNA TGTGCCAGCAGGAGCGGAATCTCCTACGAGCAGTACTTC. Translation gives CASRSGISYEQYF.

CDR3 sequence reads: CSGAGVENTEAFF. The CDR3, as DNA: TGCAGCGGAGCAGGGGTGGAGAACACTGAAGCTTTCTTT. This sequence joins TRBV29-1 and TRBJ1-1; tentative D call: TRBD1 (6 bases). The CDR3 spans 13 residues. CDR1 and CDR2 from the germline V gene are SQVTM and ANQGSEA. V lost 7 bases and J lost 1, with 13 bases in between.

The chain is built from TRBV15 and TRBJ2-6; D not certain. Germline V gene lookup returns CDR1 LNHNV and CDR2 YYDKDF (reference sequence). The V gene lost 1 base and the J gene lost 2 bases, with 3 bases spanning the gap. The CDR3 is 14 residues long. In DNA form, the CDR3 reads TGTGCCACCAGCAGAGTTACTGGGGCCAACGTCCTGACTTTC. As protein: CATSRVTGANVLTF.

This clonotype has a single count. The rearrangement links TRBV29-1 to TRBJ2-7; D possibly corresponds to TRBD1 (5 bases). Trimming removed 5 bases from V and 3 bases from J, with 11 bases in between. This CDR3 comprises 12 residues. Germline V gene lookup returns CDR1 SQVTM and CDR2 ANQGSEA. The CDR3 is CSVPGIGYEQYF. The CDR3 DNA follows: TGCAGCGTTCCAGGGATCGGCTACGAGCAGTACTTC.

The chain is built from TRBV20-1 and TRBJ2-1, with 7 bases matching TRBD2. CDR3 size: 16 residues. The trim removed 2 bases at V and 0 bases at J, leaving 7 bases unmatched. The germline V gene encodes CDR1 DFQATT and CDR2 SNEGSKA (reference sequence). CDR3 amino acids: CSARLLAESSYNEQFF. The CDR3 nucleotides are TGCAGTGCTAGACTTCTAGCGGAGAGCTCCTACAATGAGCAGTTCTTC.

The DNA for the CDR3 is TGTGCCAGCAGTCGGACTAGCGGGAGGGGGTATACGCAGTATTTT. Amino acids: CASSRTSGRGYTQYF. V is TRBV12-3 or TRBV12-4 and J is TRBJ2-3; 15 bases match TRBD2. Unmatched junction bases numbered 4, after V lost 5 bases and J lost 7 bases. This CDR3 is 15 amino acids long.

V is TRBV30 and J is TRBJ1-2; 8 bases align to TRBD1. The CDR3 extends over 13 amino acids. V was clipped by 2 bases and J by 4 bases; unmatched bases: 3. Germline V gene sequence: CDR1 GTSNPN, CDR2 SVGIG (reference sequence). CDR3 DNA sequence: TGTGCCTGGAGTACAGGGGGTATCTATGGCTACACCTTC. Amino acids: CAWSTGGIYGYTF.

The chain uses TRBV27 and TRBJ2-1; D gene unclear. The CDR3 is 11 residues long. V was clipped by 7 bases and J by 7 bases, with 8 bases between them. The V gene's germline CDR1 is MNHEY and CDR2 SMNVEV (reference sequence). The CDR3 coding sequence is TGTGCCAGCACTGTCAATAATGAGCAGTTCTTC. Its protein product is CASTVNNEQFF.

This chain links TRBV28 with TRBJ2-6; perhaps TRBD1 as D (5 bases). This CDR3 is built from 15 residues. V shed 6 bases and J shed 3 bases, with 12 bases lying between them. The germline gives CDR1 MDHEN, CDR2 SYDVKM. The CDR3 protein is CASSSRGGGANVLTF. In DNA form, the CDR3 reads TGTGCCAGCAGCTCAAGGGGTGGTGGGGCCAACGTCCTGACTTTC.

V usage is TRBV25-1 and J usage is TRBJ2-1, with D uncertain. Germline V lookup: CDR1 MGHDK, CDR2 SYGVNS. V was shortened by 1 base and J by 10 bases, with 5 bases between the two germline ends. The length of the CDR3 is 11 residues. The DNA of the CDR3 is TGTGCCAGCAGTGAATTTGGGGAGCAGTTCTTC. Its protein product is CASSEFGEQFF.

The chain joins TRBV2 to TRBJ2-3; D is undetermined. This CDR3 has 13 residues. The V end was cut by 4 bases, the J end by 4 bases, with 9 bases between. Germline lookup yields CDR1 SNHLY and CDR2 FYNNEI. The CDR3 region is CASSGWDADTQYF. In DNA form, the CDR3 reads TGTGCCAGCAGTGGATGGGATGCAGATACGCAGTATTTT.

The gene calls are TRBV3-1 and TRBJ2-6; D possibly corresponds to TRBD1 (5 bases). Germline V lookup: CDR1 LGHDT, CDR2 YNNKEL (reference sequence). V lost 4 bases and J lost 4, with 23 bases in between. This CDR3 region has 19 residues. The CDR3 coding sequence is TGTGCCAGCAGCCGATGGAAGGGGCAGGGTTTCTCCGGGGCCAACGTCCTGACTTTC. Translating it yields CASSRWKGQGFSGANVLTF.

This sequence joins TRBV29-1 and TRBJ2-3; D perhaps matches TRBD1 (5 bases). Between the trimmed V and J ends, which lost 2 bases and 2 bases, there was a span of 8 bases. The germline V gene has CDR1 SQVTM and CDR2 ANQGSEA. CDR3 size: 13 residues. The CDR3 sequence is CSVEYRNTDTQYF. Here the CDR3 DNA reads TGCAGCGTTGAATACAGGAACACAGATACGCAGTATTTT.

The chain is built from TRBV30 and TRBJ1-1; D gene uncertain. Germline V gives CDR1 GTSNPN, CDR2 SVGIG (reference sequence). The CDR3 has 11 amino acids. Trimming shortened V by 0 bases and J by 6 bases, and 5 bases separated the two germline ends. CDR3 loop: CAWSVLAEAFF. CDR3 DNA sequence: TGTGCCTGGAGTGTACTGGCTGAAGCTTTCTTT.

The chain links TRBV12-3 or TRBV12-4 to TRBJ2-2; D is uncertain. Trimming removed 6 bases from V and 3 bases from J, with 8 bases in between. The CDR3 runs 13 residues. CDR3 protein: CASSWTDTGELFF. CDR3 sequence (DNA): TGTGCCAGCAGCTGGACCGACACCGGGGAGCTGTTTTTT.

This clonotype was counted once. The V and J genes are TRBV27 and TRBJ1-5, with 9 positions matching TRBD1. Trimming took 6 bases from V and 6 from J; bases not matched to a gene: 9. Germline V gene lookup returns CDR1 MNHEY and CDR2 SMNVEV (reference sequence). The CDR3 has 15 amino acids. The CDR3 nucleotides read TGTGCCAGCAGCTCGGGGACAGGGTTGGTTCAGCCCCAGCATTTT. Translating it yields CASSSGTGLVQPQHF.

The chain recombines TRBV9 with TRBJ2-1; no reliable D call. Trimming pared 3 bases from V and 7 bases from J, leaving 5 bases between. The CDR3 extends over 11 amino acids. Germline CDR1 reads SGDLS; CDR2 reads YYNGEE. This CDR3 is CASSEENEQFF. DNA for the CDR3: TGTGCCAGCAGCGAGGAGAATGAGCAGTTCTTC.

The V call is TRBV27, the J call TRBJ2-1; D may be TRBD1 or TRBD2 (6 bases each). This CDR3 has 15 amino acids. Deletions cut 8 bases from V and 0 bases from J, with 14 bases between. In germline, CDR1 is MNHEY, CDR2 SMNVEV (reference sequence). CDR3 residues: CASSGDTSSYNEQFF. The DNA for the CDR3 is TGTGCCAGCTCGGGGGACACCAGCTCCTACAATGAGCAGTTCTTC.

The genes are TRBV29-1 and TRBJ2-1, with 14 bases matching TRBD2. This CDR3 has 16 residues. J lost 0 bases, V lost 4 bases, and 2 bases had no gene match. Per germline, CDR1 SQVTM and CDR2 ANQGSEA. CDR3 protein: CSVGGTSGSSYNEQFF. The CDR3 nucleotides are TGCAGCGTTGGGGGGACTAGCGGGAGCTCCTACAATGAGCAGTTCTTC.

CDR3 coding DNA: TGTGCCAGCAGTTCGTACACAGGGGCCTACGAGCAGTACTTC. This translates into CASSSYTGAYEQYF. The J gene is TRBJ2-7, the V gene TRBV27, with 7 bases fitting TRBD1. Trimming at V came to 4 bases and at J to 2 bases, leaving 5 bases not matched to a gene. The germline gives CDR1 MNHEY, CDR2 SMNVEV (reference sequence). This CDR3 comprises 14 residues.

This clonotype has a single count. The chain couples TRBV29-1 to TRBJ2-7; a possible D gene is TRBD2 (5 bases). Per the germline V gene, CDR1 is SQVTM and CDR2 is ANQGSEA. CDR3 length: 12 residues. V lost 6 bases, J lost 4 bases, and 13 bases lay in between. CDR3 nucleotide sequence: TGCAGCGTACTAAGCTGGGAGTACGAGCAGTACTTC. As protein: CSVLSWEYEQYF.